Here is one TCR beta chain with its context. The sample comes from a study of technical replicates of blood from a handful of donors. The germline V and J ends were trimmed by 6 bases and 4 bases, with 10 bases remaining between them. The CDR3 covers 12 residues. The germline gives CDR1 MNHNS, CDR2 SASEGT. Clones were read by immunoSEQ multiplex PCR, and TCRdb kept only the in-frame ones, dropping some. Among about 61,000 clones listed, about 87% were seen once. The specimen sequenced was PBMCs. The chain joins TRBV6-1 to TRBJ2-7; tentatively, D is TRBD1 (6 bases). This TCR derives from a human donor in good health. Some clones in this sample may be carry-over from other donors' samples. CDR3 sequence (DNA): TGTGCCAGCAGCGAACAGGGTTACGAGCAGTACTTC. It codes for CASSEQGYEQYF.